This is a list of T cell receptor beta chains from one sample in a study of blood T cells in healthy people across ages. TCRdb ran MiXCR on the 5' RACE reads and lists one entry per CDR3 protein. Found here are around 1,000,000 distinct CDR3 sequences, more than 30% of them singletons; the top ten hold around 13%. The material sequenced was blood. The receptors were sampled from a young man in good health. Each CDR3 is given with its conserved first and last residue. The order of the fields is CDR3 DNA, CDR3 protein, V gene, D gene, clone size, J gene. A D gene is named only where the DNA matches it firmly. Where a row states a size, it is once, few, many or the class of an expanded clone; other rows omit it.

cdr3_nt: TGCAGCGCGGGGACAGGACCTTACAATGAGCAGTTCTTC
cdr3_aa: CSAGTGPYNEQFF
v_call: TRBV29-1
d_call: TRBD1
clone_size: .
j_call: TRBJ2-1

cdr3_nt: TGTGCCAGCAGTTACAGCCCGCAGTTCATCAGGGGGAACAATCAGCCCCAGCATTTT
cdr3_aa: CASSYSPQFIRGNNQPQHF
v_call: TRBV6-2/TRBV6-3
d_call: TRBD1
clone_size: once
j_call: TRBJ1-5

cdr3_nt: TGTGCCAGCAGTACCGGGACTAGCGGGGGAATCGGGTTCTTC
cdr3_aa: CASSTGTSGGIGFF
v_call: TRBV2
d_call: TRBD2
clone_size: once
j_call: TRBJ2-1

cdr3_nt: TGTGCCAGCAGTTTAAACCCTGGACAGGGAATAGCTTTCTTT
cdr3_aa: CASSLNPGQGIAFF
v_call: TRBV27
d_call: TRBD1
clone_size: once
j_call: TRBJ1-1

cdr3_nt: TGCAGTGCTAGAGACCTCCTCCGGCACGCGAACACTGAAGCTTTCTTT
cdr3_aa: CSARDLLRHANTEAFF
v_call: TRBV20-1
d_call: .
clone_size: once
j_call: TRBJ1-1

cdr3_nt: TGTGCCAGCAGCCCAGCATTAGACAATGAGCAGTACTTC
cdr3_aa: CASSPALDNEQYF
v_call: TRBV7-2
d_call: .
clone_size: .
j_call: TRBJ2-7

cdr3_nt: TGCGCCAGCAAAGTAACGGCCGGGACTGATTCACCCCTCCACTTT
cdr3_aa: CASKVTAGTDSPLHF
v_call: TRBV5-1
d_call: .
clone_size: .
j_call: TRBJ1-6

cdr3_nt: TGTGCCAGCAGCGCGGGGGGTTGGGGCTACACCTTC
cdr3_aa: CASSAGGWGYTF
v_call: TRBV9
d_call: .
clone_size: once
j_call: TRBJ1-2

cdr3_nt: TGTGCCAGCAGCTTAGAACACAAACAAGAGACCCAGTACTTC
cdr3_aa: CASSLEHKQETQYF
v_call: TRBV13
d_call: .
clone_size: .
j_call: TRBJ2-5

cdr3_nt: TGTGCCAGCAGAAAGACTAGCGGGGAATCCCACGAGCAGTACTTC
cdr3_aa: CASRKTSGESHEQYF
v_call: TRBV12-3/TRBV12-4
d_call: TRBD2
clone_size: .
j_call: TRBJ2-7

cdr3_nt: TGTGCCAGCAGCCAAGGTGAGGGTTGGACTGAAGCTTTCTTT
cdr3_aa: CASSQGEGWTEAFF
v_call: TRBV4-2
d_call: .
clone_size: .
j_call: TRBJ1-1

cdr3_nt: TGTGCCAGCAGTACTAGTATCAATGAGCAGTTCTTC
cdr3_aa: CASSTSINEQFF
v_call: TRBV9
d_call: .
clone_size: .
j_call: TRBJ2-1

cdr3_nt: TGCAGAGCAGGAGCTGGGGCCAACGTCCTGACTTTC
cdr3_aa: CRAGAGANVLTF
v_call: TRBV20-1
d_call: .
clone_size: .
j_call: TRBJ2-6

cdr3_nt: TGTGCCAGCAGAGGCGGGACCACTGGAAACACCATATATTTT
cdr3_aa: CASRGGTTGNTIYF
v_call: TRBV2
d_call: .
clone_size: .
j_call: TRBJ1-3

cdr3_nt: TGTGCCAGCAGCCTCCCCGACAGGGCACCTATAGGACAAGAGACCCAGTACTTC
cdr3_aa: CASSLPDRAPIGQETQYF
v_call: TRBV28
d_call: TRBD1
clone_size: .
j_call: TRBJ2-5

cdr3_nt: TGTGCCAGCTCACTAGGGCAGGCGCTAAACACTGAAGCTTTCTTT
cdr3_aa: CASSLGQALNTEAFF
v_call: TRBV18
d_call: .
clone_size: .
j_call: TRBJ1-1

cdr3_nt: TGCAGTGCCACACTGGGGGGGAGAGCGTTTGGCAATGAGCAGTTCTTC
cdr3_aa: CSATLGGRAFGNEQFF
v_call: TRBV20-1
d_call: TRBD2
clone_size: .
j_call: TRBJ2-1

cdr3_nt: TGTGCCAGCGGCGAATTCGGACAGGGGCTGGGAAACTATGGCTACACCTTC
cdr3_aa: CASGEFGQGLGNYGYTF
v_call: TRBV7-9
d_call: TRBD1
clone_size: .
j_call: TRBJ1-2

cdr3_nt: TGTGCCAGCAGCTTAGGGTGGGACAGGCGAAGCTATGGCTACACCTTC
cdr3_aa: CASSLGWDRRSYGYTF
v_call: TRBV7-2
d_call: TRBD1
clone_size: .
j_call: TRBJ1-2

cdr3_nt: TGTGCCAGCAGCCAAGGGAACGACAGTTGCAGCACAGATACGCAGTATTTT
cdr3_aa: CASSQGNDSCSTDTQYF
v_call: TRBV3-1
d_call: .
clone_size: .
j_call: TRBJ2-3

cdr3_nt: TGTGCCAGCAGCCGACTGAGCGGGGGAATTAATGAACAGTACTTC
cdr3_aa: CASSRLSGGINEQYF
v_call: TRBV7-9
d_call: TRBD2
clone_size: .
j_call: TRBJ2-5

cdr3_nt: TGTGCCTTACTACCCCCGTTCTATGGCTACACCTTC
cdr3_aa: CALLPPFYGYTF
v_call: TRBV30
d_call: .
clone_size: few
j_call: TRBJ1-2

cdr3_nt: TGTGCCAGCAGCTCTGGGGCACCTGCAAGGAGGGAGCTGTTTTTT
cdr3_aa: CASSSGAPARRELFF
v_call: TRBV7-9
d_call: .
clone_size: .
j_call: TRBJ2-2

cdr3_nt: TGTGCCAGCAGTCAAGAGGGACAGGGAGGTGGCTACACCTTC
cdr3_aa: CASSQEGQGGGYTF
v_call: TRBV28
d_call: TRBD1
clone_size: .
j_call: TRBJ1-2

cdr3_nt: TGTGCCAGCAGCTTAATTCCCTGGGGAAGCCCCGCGGACTACAATGAGCAGTTCTTC
cdr3_aa: CASSLIPWGSPADYNEQFF
v_call: TRBV7-3
d_call: .
clone_size: .
j_call: TRBJ2-1

cdr3_nt: TGTGCCAGCAGGGGGCGCGTCGATGAGCAGTTCTTC
cdr3_aa: CASRGRVDEQFF
v_call: TRBV2
d_call: .
clone_size: .
j_call: TRBJ2-1

cdr3_nt: TGTGCCAGCAGAAGGGGCCTGGCCTACAATGAGCAGTTCTTC
cdr3_aa: CASRRGLAYNEQFF
v_call: TRBV25-1
d_call: .
clone_size: .
j_call: TRBJ2-1

cdr3_nt: TGTGCCAGCAGCCAAGAAGGCCGGGGATATCAGCCCCAGCATTTT
cdr3_aa: CASSQEGRGYQPQHF
v_call: TRBV4-2
d_call: .
clone_size: .
j_call: TRBJ1-5

cdr3_nt: TGTGCCAGCAGTTTTACAGGGGGCGGGGTTGGCTACGAGCAGTACTTC
cdr3_aa: CASSFTGGGVGYEQYF
v_call: TRBV28
d_call: TRBD1
clone_size: .
j_call: TRBJ2-7

cdr3_nt: TGTGCCAGCCGGAGAGACAGGACATCCCGCGGATACAATGAGCAGTTCTTC
cdr3_aa: CASRRDRTSRGYNEQFF
v_call: TRBV28
d_call: .
clone_size: .
j_call: TRBJ2-1

cdr3_nt: TGCGCCAGCAGCCAAGAGGCAGGGGCCGTTTCGAGCTACACCTTC
cdr3_aa: CASSQEAGAVSSYTF
v_call: TRBV4-3
d_call: .
clone_size: .
j_call: TRBJ1-2

cdr3_nt: TGCGCCAGCAGCTCCCGTCCCCAAGAGACCCAGTACTTC
cdr3_aa: CASSSRPQETQYF
v_call: TRBV5-1
d_call: .
clone_size: many
j_call: TRBJ2-5

cdr3_nt: TGTGCCAGCAGTGACCAAATTTACGCGGCAGGGCAGACAACTAATGAAAAACTGTTTTTT
cdr3_aa: CASSDQIYAAGQTTNEKLFF
v_call: TRBV28
d_call: .
clone_size: few
j_call: TRBJ1-4

cdr3_nt: TGTGCCACCAGTGGGGGACAGGGTCTCGTCAATGAGCAGTTCTTC
cdr3_aa: CATSGGQGLVNEQFF
v_call: TRBV24-1
d_call: TRBD1
clone_size: .
j_call: TRBJ2-1

cdr3_nt: TGTGCCAGCAGCTTAGATCTTTCGTCGGAGACCCAGTACTTC
cdr3_aa: CASSLDLSSETQYF
v_call: TRBV11-2
d_call: .
clone_size: many
j_call: TRBJ2-5

cdr3_nt: TGTGCCAGCAGTTACTCGAACCTGTGGGACAATGAGCAGTTCTTC
cdr3_aa: CASSYSNLWDNEQFF
v_call: TRBV6-5
d_call: .
clone_size: .
j_call: TRBJ2-1

cdr3_nt: TGTGCCAGAAACTGGACTAGGTCCTACGAGCAGTACTTC
cdr3_aa: CARNWTRSYEQYF
v_call: TRBV24-1
d_call: TRBD2
clone_size: few
j_call: TRBJ2-7

cdr3_nt: TGTGCCAGCAGCCTTCCGCCCGGGACAGAGCAGTTCTTC
cdr3_aa: CASSLPPGTEQFF
v_call: TRBV11-2
d_call: .
clone_size: few
j_call: TRBJ2-1

cdr3_nt: TGTGCCAGCAGCTTTTTGACAGGGGCCATCCATGAGACCCAGTACTTC
cdr3_aa: CASSFLTGAIHETQYF
v_call: TRBV7-2
d_call: TRBD1
clone_size: .
j_call: TRBJ2-5

cdr3_nt: TGCAGTGCTTGGAACACTGAAGCTTTCTTT
cdr3_aa: CSAWNTEAFF
v_call: TRBV20-1
d_call: .
clone_size: many
j_call: TRBJ1-1

cdr3_nt: TGTGCCTGGAGGCTCGGGGGTGGACGGAATGAAGCTTTCTTT
cdr3_aa: CAWRLGGGRNEAFF
v_call: TRBV30
d_call: .
clone_size: .
j_call: TRBJ1-1

cdr3_nt: TGCAGTGCTAGCGGGGCCCCAAGTAGCACAGATACGCAGTATTTT
cdr3_aa: CSASGAPSSTDTQYF
v_call: TRBV20-1
d_call: .
clone_size: .
j_call: TRBJ2-3

cdr3_nt: TGTGCCAGCAGCTTCGACCAGGGGTACCAAGAGACCCAGTTCTTC
cdr3_aa: CASSFDQGYQETQFF
v_call: TRBV5-4
d_call: .
clone_size: .
j_call: TRBJ2-1

cdr3_nt: TGCAGTGCTAGAGAAGTGACAGGGGGCTTCACTGAAGCTTTCTTT
cdr3_aa: CSAREVTGGFTEAFF
v_call: TRBV20-1
d_call: TRBD1
clone_size: few
j_call: TRBJ1-1

cdr3_nt: TGTGCCAGCAGCCCTCCGGCCGCTGGGGAAGCTTTCTTT
cdr3_aa: CASSPPAAGEAFF
v_call: TRBV11-2
d_call: .
clone_size: few
j_call: TRBJ1-1

cdr3_nt: TGTGCCAGCAGCCCGGAATGGAGCAATCAGCCCCAGCATTTT
cdr3_aa: CASSPEWSNQPQHF
v_call: TRBV7-2
d_call: .
clone_size: few
j_call: TRBJ1-5

cdr3_nt: TGTGCCAGCAGTGGAAGGGGGCAGGTCACTGAAGCTTTCTTT
cdr3_aa: CASSGRGQVTEAFF
v_call: TRBV28
d_call: TRBD1
clone_size: few
j_call: TRBJ1-1

cdr3_nt: TGTGCCAGCAGCCAAGAGGTCGTGCAGAGCTCCTATAATTCACCCCTCCACTTT
cdr3_aa: CASSQEVVQSSYNSPLHF
v_call: TRBV3-1
d_call: .
clone_size: .
j_call: TRBJ1-6

cdr3_nt: TGTGCCAGCAGTTGGGGCAGGGGTGGTGAAAAACTGTTTTTT
cdr3_aa: CASSWGRGGEKLFF
v_call: TRBV27
d_call: .
clone_size: .
j_call: TRBJ1-4

cdr3_nt: TGTGCCAGCAGATTACAGGGTAACAATGAGCAGTTCTTC
cdr3_aa: CASRLQGNNEQFF
v_call: TRBV4-2
d_call: .
clone_size: few
j_call: TRBJ2-1

cdr3_nt: TGTGCCAGCACCCCCGGGGACAGCGTGTACTTC
cdr3_aa: CASTPGDSVYF
v_call: TRBV7-2
d_call: TRBD1
clone_size: .
j_call: TRBJ2-5

cdr3_nt: TGTGCCAGCAGTTCCACAGTGTTGAACACTGAAGCTTTCTTT
cdr3_aa: CASSSTVLNTEAFF
v_call: TRBV12-3/TRBV12-4
d_call: .
clone_size: .
j_call: TRBJ1-1

cdr3_nt: TGTGCCAGCAGACAACTTACAGGGGGCTATGGCTACACCTTC
cdr3_aa: CASRQLTGGYGYTF
v_call: TRBV5-6
d_call: TRBD1
clone_size: .
j_call: TRBJ1-2

cdr3_nt: TGTGCCAGCAGTGAAAGGGTTAGTGGCAATCAGCCCCAGCATTTT
cdr3_aa: CASSERVSGNQPQHF
v_call: TRBV2
d_call: .
clone_size: .
j_call: TRBJ1-5

cdr3_nt: TGTGCCAGCAGCCCTGAGGGCAACACCGGGGAGCTGTTTTTT
cdr3_aa: CASSPEGNTGELFF
v_call: TRBV9
d_call: .
clone_size: once
j_call: TRBJ2-2

cdr3_nt: TGTGCCAGCAGCCCACAGGGGGTCGACTCCTACAATGAGCAGTTCTTC
cdr3_aa: CASSPQGVDSYNEQFF
v_call: TRBV13
d_call: TRBD1
clone_size: few
j_call: TRBJ2-1